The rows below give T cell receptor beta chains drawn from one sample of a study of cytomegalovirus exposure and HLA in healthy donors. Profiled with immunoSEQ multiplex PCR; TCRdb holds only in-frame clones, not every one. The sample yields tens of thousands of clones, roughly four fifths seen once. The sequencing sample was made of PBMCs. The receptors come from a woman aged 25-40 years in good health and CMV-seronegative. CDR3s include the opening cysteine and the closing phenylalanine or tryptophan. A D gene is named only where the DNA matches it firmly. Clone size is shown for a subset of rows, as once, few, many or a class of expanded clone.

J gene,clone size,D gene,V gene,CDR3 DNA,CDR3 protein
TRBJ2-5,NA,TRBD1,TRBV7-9,TGTGCCAGCAGCCCGGGGACAGCCGGAGAGACCCAGTACTTC,CASSPGTAGETQYF
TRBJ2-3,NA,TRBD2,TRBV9,TGTGCCAGCCCCTGTAGTTTTTGGGGGGCTAGCGGGTTAGCAGATACGCAGTATTTT,CASPCSFWGASGLADTQYF
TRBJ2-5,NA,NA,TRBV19,TGTGCCAGTAGTATAGTTCCCCGGGGTCAAGAGACCCAGTACTTC,CASSIVPRGQETQYF
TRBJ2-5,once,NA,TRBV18,TGTGCCAGCTCACCGACCGTTACAGGGACGGGGCAAGAGACCCAGTACTTC,CASSPTVTGTGQETQYF
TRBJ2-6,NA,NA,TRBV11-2,TGTGCCAGCAGCACTACTCTCTCTGGGGCCAACGTCCTGACTTTC,CASSTTLSGANVLTF
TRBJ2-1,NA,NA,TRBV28,TGTGCCAGCATGTCGCTAGAGCAGTTCTTC,CASMSLEQFF
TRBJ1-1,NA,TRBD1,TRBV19,TGTGCCAGTACCAAAGGACAGGGGGATTTGAACACTGAAGCTTTCTTT,CASTKGQGDLNTEAFF
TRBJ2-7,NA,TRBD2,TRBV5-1,TGCGCCAGCAGCCCCGGGACTAGCGTACACGAGCAGTACTTC,CASSPGTSVHEQYF
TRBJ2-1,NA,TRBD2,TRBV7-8,TGTGCCAGCAGTCGGACTAGCGGCTCCTACAATGAGCAGTTCTTC,CASSRTSGSYNEQFF
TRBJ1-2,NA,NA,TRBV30,TGTGCCTGGAGTATCAGGGTGAACTATGGCTACACCTTC,CAWSIRVNYGYTF
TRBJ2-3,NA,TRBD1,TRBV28,TGTGCCAGCAGTTTCAGGGGGAAACAGTATTTT,CASSFRGKQYF
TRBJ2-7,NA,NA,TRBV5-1,TGCGCCAGCAGCTTTACAGGCCTTCGAAGTTACGAGCAGTACTTC,CASSFTGLRSYEQYF
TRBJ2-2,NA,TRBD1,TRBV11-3,TGTGCCAGCAGCTTAGATCTGGGAGCAGGGGGCTCCGGGGAGCTGTTTTTT,CASSLDLGAGGSGELFF
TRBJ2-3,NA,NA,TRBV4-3,TGCGCCAGCAGCCTAAACAGGGATACGACAGATACGCAGTATTTT,CASSLNRDTTDTQYF
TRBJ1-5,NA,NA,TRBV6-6,TGTGCCAGCATCGACAGGAGCAATCAGCCCCAGCATTTT,CASIDRSNQPQHF
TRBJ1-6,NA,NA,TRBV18,TGTGCCAGCTCACCACCGGGGCAAAGCCTAGGGAATTCACCCCTCCACTTT,CASSPPGQSLGNSPLHF
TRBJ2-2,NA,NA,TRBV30,TGTGCCTGGAGTGTTCAGGGTTTGAGCACCGGGGAGCTGTTTTTT,CAWSVQGLSTGELFF
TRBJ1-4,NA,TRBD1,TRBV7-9,TGTTCCAGCAGCCTACAGACAGGGCAGGGAGCTAATGAAAAACTGTTTTTT,CSSSLQTGQGANEKLFF
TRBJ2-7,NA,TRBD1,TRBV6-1,TGTGCCAGCAGCAGGGACAGGGGTGAAGAGCAGTACTTC,CASSRDRGEEQYF
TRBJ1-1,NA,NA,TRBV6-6,TGTGCCAGCAGGTCAGGGGAAATTGCTGAAGCTTTCTTT,CASRSGEIAEAFF
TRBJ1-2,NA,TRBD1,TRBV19,TGTGCCAGTAGTAGACAGGGGGTCTATGGCTACACCTTC,CASSRQGVYGYTF
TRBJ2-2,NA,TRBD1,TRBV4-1,TGCGCCAGCAGCCAACGGGACAGGGGGGTAACCGGGGAGCTGTTTTTT,CASSQRDRGVTGELFF
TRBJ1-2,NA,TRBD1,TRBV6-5,TGTGCCAGCACGCCAGGGGGCGCGAAGTATGGCTACACCTTC,CASTPGGAKYGYTF
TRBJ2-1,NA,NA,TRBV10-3,TGTGCCATCAGAGACTCCCCCGGAAATGAGCAGTTCTTC,CAIRDSPGNEQFF
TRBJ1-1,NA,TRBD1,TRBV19,TGTGCCAGTAGTCCGCCCGGGACAGGGAGGTATAACACTGAAGCTTTCTTT,CASSPPGTGRYNTEAFF
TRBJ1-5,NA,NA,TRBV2,TGTGCCAGCAGTCCGACAGCTTATCAGCCCCAGCATTTT,CASSPTAYQPQHF
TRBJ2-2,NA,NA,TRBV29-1,TGCAGCGTTGAAACTGAGTACACCGGGGAGCTGTTTTTT,CSVETEYTGELFF
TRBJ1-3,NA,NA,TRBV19,TGTGCCAGTAGTATAACAGGGACCTCTGGAAACACCATATATTTT,CASSITGTSGNTIYF
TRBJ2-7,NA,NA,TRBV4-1,TGCGCCAGCAGCCAAGGCGGGTATCCTCGACCCTACGAGCAGTACTTC,CASSQGGYPRPYEQYF
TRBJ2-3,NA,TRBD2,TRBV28,TGTGCCAGCAGTCCGCAAGCGGGAGGGCAGGCAGATACGCAGTATTTT,CASSPQAGGQADTQYF
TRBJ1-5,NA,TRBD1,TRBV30,TGTGCCTGCAGGACAGGGGCGTTCAATCAGCCCCAGCATTTT,CACRTGAFNQPQHF
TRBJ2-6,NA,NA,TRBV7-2,TGTGCCAGCAGCTTACTTTGGGGGGGCCCCGGGTCTGGGGCCAACGTCCTGACTTTC,CASSLLWGGPGSGANVLTF
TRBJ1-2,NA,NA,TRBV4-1,TGCGCCAGCAGCCACGCGGGTTCGGGTAACTATGGCTACACCTTC,CASSHAGSGNYGYTF
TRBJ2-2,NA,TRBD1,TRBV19,TGTGCCAGTAGTCGACAGGGTCCCGGGGAGCTGTTTTTT,CASSRQGPGELFF
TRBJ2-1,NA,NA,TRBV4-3,TGCGCCAGCAGCCCCACCCGGGGGAGGACCTACAATGAGCAGTTCTTC,CASSPTRGRTYNEQFF
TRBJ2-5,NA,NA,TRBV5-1,TGCGCCAGCAGCCCAGGGGACAAGACTTACCAAGAGACCCAGTACTTC,CASSPGDKTYQETQYF
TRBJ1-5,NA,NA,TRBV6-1,TGTGCCAGCAGTGTAGGGGATCAGCCCCAGCATTTT,CASSVGDQPQHF
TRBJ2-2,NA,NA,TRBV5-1,TGCGCCAGCAGCTGGAGGGGCAGCGGGAACACCGGGGAGCTGTTTTTT,CASSWRGSGNTGELFF
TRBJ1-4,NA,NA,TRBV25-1,TGTGCCAGCAGTGAATATCGAGGAGGGAGGACTACTAATGAAAAACTGTTTTTT,CASSEYRGGRTTNEKLFF
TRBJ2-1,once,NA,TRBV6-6,TGTGCCAGCGGCAGGACCTACAATGAGCAGTTCTTC,CASGRTYNEQFF
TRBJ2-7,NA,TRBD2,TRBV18,TGTGCCAGCTCCGAACCGACTAGCGGATTATACGAGCAGTACTTC,CASSEPTSGLYEQYF
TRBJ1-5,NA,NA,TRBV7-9,TGTGCCAGCAGCGGAGGGAGCGGGAACCAGCCCCAGCATTTT,CASSGGSGNQPQHF
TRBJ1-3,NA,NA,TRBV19,TGTGCCAGTAGTATAAGGACATCCTTCTCTGGAAACACCATATATTTT,CASSIRTSFSGNTIYF
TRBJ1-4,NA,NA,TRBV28,TGTGCCAGCAGTTCCCAGGGTGTTATGGGAAAACTGTTTTTT,CASSSQGVMGKLFF
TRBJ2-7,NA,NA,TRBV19,TGTGCCAGTAGTATAGGTAGTAACTCCTACGAGCAGTACTTC,CASSIGSNSYEQYF
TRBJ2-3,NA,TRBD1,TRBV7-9,TGTGCCAGCAGCCAAATACAGGGGTCGGTTCCAGATACGCAGTATTTT,CASSQIQGSVPDTQYF
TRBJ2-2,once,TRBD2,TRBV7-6,TGTGCCAGCAGCTTAGAGACTAGCGGTAACACCGGGGAGCTGTTTTTT,CASSLETSGNTGELFF
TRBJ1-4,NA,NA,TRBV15,TGTGCCACCAGCAGAGAATGGGGAGGGGGGGAAAAACTGTTTTTT,CATSREWGGGEKLFF
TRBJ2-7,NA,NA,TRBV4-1,TGCGCTAGCAGCCAAGGACCTCAGGGGCGAAACGAGCAGTACTTC,CASSQGPQGRNEQYF
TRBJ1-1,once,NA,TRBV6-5,TGTGCCAGCTCAGGGAGGGATGAAGCTTTCTTT,CASSGRDEAFF
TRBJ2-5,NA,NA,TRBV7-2,TGTGCCAGCAGCTGGGCCCATGAAGAGACCCAGTACTTC,CASSWAHEETQYF
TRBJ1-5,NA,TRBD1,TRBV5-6,TGTGCCAGCAGCTTGCGGACAGGGGGTGGAAGCAATCAGCCCCAGCATTTT,CASSLRTGGGSNQPQHF
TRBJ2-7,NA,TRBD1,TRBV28,TGTGCCAGCAGTTCGGGGACAGGGCTTTCCGAGCAGTACTTC,CASSSGTGLSEQYF
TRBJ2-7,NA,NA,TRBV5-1,TGCGCCAGCAGCTTGGCCTTGAAGGGGATTGACTACGAGCAGTACTTC,CASSLALKGIDYEQYF